The source of this T cell receptor beta chain is a study of CD8 T cells in Susac syndrome. Whole-study findings and limits: There was no clonal expansion in the CD4+ T cell repertoires of Susac syndrome.

The CDR3 totals 16 residues. Trimming stripped 6 bases from V and 10 bases from J, with 25 bases between. Germline lookup yields CDR1 DFQATT and CDR2 SNEGSKA (reference sequence). Remarks on this clonotype: Its target is unknown.

TCR beta was sequenced from blood CD8+ and CD4+ T cells. Reverse transcription used about 0.45 to 1 ug RNA and random hexamers. Multiplex PCR with immunoSEQ amplified the TCR beta CDR3 across 54 Vbeta and 13 Jbeta. Using its own MiXCR run on the immunoSEQ multiplex PCR reads, TCRdb lists one record per CDR3 protein. The sample lists some 150,000 distinct CDR3 sequences; roughly 94% were seen once. Sample: CD4+ T cells from PBMCs. The J gene is TRBJ1-6, the V gene TRBV20-1, with D maybe TRBD1 (5 bases). This receptor was obtained from a human donor with Susac syndrome. CDR3 in amino acids: CSARSRDGGTFSPLHF. The CDR3 bases are TGCAGTGCAAGGAGCCGGGACGGGGGGACGTTCTCACCCCTCCACTTT.